This T cell receptor (beta chain) was sequenced during a study of blood T cell repertoires in COVID-19. Study-wide context: Collection of acute and convalescent COVID-19 samples took place in the United States, Italy and Spain. The cDNA or gDNA used as material had been derived from T cells, B-cell-depleted T cells, or PBMCs.

Per the study methods: Researchers report that nucleated cell counts were estimated from reference gene primer amplification. Sequencing used immunoSEQ multiplex PCR; TCRdb keeps in-frame clones, though not all of them. Clone size and V and J calls were adopted from that table, with D and trimming inferred from the DNA. The table has around 69,000 clones, about 82% seen once. The germline V gene has CDR1 LNHDA and CDR2 SQIVND (reference sequence). This CDR3 spans 14 amino acids. The ends lost 6 bases at V and 5 bases at J; junction bases unmatched: 9. The sample comprised peripheral blood. This clonotype was sampled from a woman aged 60-75 years with acute or convalescent COVID-19. The chain uses TRBV19 and TRBJ1-2, with 7 bases matching TRBD1. The CDR3 spells CASSPPTGIYGYTF. The CDR3 DNA is TGTGCCAGTAGCCCACCGACAGGGATATATGGCTACACCTTC.